The entry below gives a single T cell receptor (beta chain) sequence along with its context. What it binds is unknown. This entry belongs to a study of cytotoxic CD8 clonotypes in ibrutinib-treated CLL. The germline gives CDR1 SGHDT, CDR2 YYEEEE. CDR3 size: 15 residues. The germline V and J ends were trimmed by 2 bases and 0 bases, with 11 bases remaining between them. Target depth was 1 in 200,000 to 1 in 1 million T cells, about 10x per clonotype. Using immunoSEQ multiplex PCR, the repertoire was profiled, and TCRdb retains in-frame clones only, with some absent. Among roughly 24,000 clones listed, approximately 80% were seen once. Whole-study results and caveats: Before falling back toward baseline at progression, clonality had risen at the time of ibrutinib response. Sustained-remission and progressing patients were not sampled at matched times.

This chain links TRBV5-6 with TRBJ1-1; D is possibly TRBD1 (6 bases). Sequences were derived from PBMCs, sampled before ibrutinib treatment. This TCR was recovered from a human donor with chronic lymphocytic leukemia. The CDR3 reads CASSFRGAMNTEAFF. CDR3 bases: TGTGCCAGCAGCTTTCGGGGGGCGATGAACACTGAAGCTTTCTTT.